This TCR beta chain was retrieved from a study of T cell responses to AZD1222 COVID-19 vaccine. V gave up 3 bases and J gave up 3 bases; unmatched junction bases: 10. CDR1 and CDR2 from the germline V gene are LNHDA and SQIVND (reference sequence). The CDR3 is 16 residues long. Produced via immunoSEQ multiplex PCR; TCRdb's table is partial and in-frame only. The sample consists of more than 90,000 clones, about 81% of them appearing once. This clone was seen just once. Its specificity is unknown. Regarding the study as a whole: At baseline, just six AZD1222 recipients tested seropositive. Clonal diversity was possibly underestimated, and the donors were mostly white British, with more females. Sampled repertoires all dated from after the peak T cell response. Spike-specific TCR breadth and depth grew following two AZD1222 doses.

The genes are TRBV19 and TRBJ2-7; TRBD1 agrees at 8 bases. The source is an adult who received the AZD1222 COVID-19 vaccine. The sequencing here drew on peripheral blood, taken 28 days after the second AZD1222 dose. The CDR3 here is CASSMMGDRHNYEQYF. The CDR3 DNA follows: TGTGCCAGTAGTATGATGGGGGACAGGCATAACTACGAGCAGTACTTC.